This T cell receptor (beta chain) was identified in a study of identical twins. TCRdb independently ran MiXCR on the 5' RACE reads; one entry per CDR3 protein. The sample consists of 500,000 or so distinct CDR3 sequences, 20% to 25% of them appearing once. The sample was also reused in another study, on T cells expressing NK-cell markers.

The receptor comes from a woman under 30 in good health. Sequences were obtained from CD4+ T cells sorted from blood.

The CDR3 coding sequence is TGTGCCAGCTCACCTAGACAGGGATGGGACACTGAAGCTTTCTTT. Translation: CASSPRQGWDTEAFF. This chain connects TRBV18 to TRBJ1-1, with 7 bases aligning to TRBD1. There are 15 residues in the CDR3. Trimming took 3 bases from V and 3 from J; bases not matched to a gene: 7. The germline V gene has CDR1 KGHSH and CDR2 LQKENI.